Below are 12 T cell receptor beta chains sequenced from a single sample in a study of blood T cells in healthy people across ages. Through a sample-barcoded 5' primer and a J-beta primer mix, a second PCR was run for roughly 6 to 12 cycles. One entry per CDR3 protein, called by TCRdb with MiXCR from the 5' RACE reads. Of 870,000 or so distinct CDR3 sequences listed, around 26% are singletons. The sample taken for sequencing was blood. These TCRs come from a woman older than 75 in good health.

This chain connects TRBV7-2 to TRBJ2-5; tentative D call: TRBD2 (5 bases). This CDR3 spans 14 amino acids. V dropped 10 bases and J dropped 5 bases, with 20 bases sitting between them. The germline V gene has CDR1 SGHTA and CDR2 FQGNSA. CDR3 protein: CATPKGRGPETQYF. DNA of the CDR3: TGTGCCACCCCGAAAGGAAGAGGGCCCGAGACCCAGTACTTC.

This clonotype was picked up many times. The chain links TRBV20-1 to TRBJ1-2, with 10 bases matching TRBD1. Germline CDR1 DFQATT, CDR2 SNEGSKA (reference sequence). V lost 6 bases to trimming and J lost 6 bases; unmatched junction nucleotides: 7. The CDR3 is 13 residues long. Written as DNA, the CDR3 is TGCAGTGCAAGACAGGGGGCAGGAGATGGCTACACCTTC. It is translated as CSARQGAGDGYTF.

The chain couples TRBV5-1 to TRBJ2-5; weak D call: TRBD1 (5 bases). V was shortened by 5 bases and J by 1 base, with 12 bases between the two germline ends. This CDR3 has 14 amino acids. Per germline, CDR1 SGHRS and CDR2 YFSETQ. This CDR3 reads CASRPDSSQETQYF. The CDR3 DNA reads TGCGCCAGCAGACCTGACAGCAGCCAAGAGACCCAGTACTTC.

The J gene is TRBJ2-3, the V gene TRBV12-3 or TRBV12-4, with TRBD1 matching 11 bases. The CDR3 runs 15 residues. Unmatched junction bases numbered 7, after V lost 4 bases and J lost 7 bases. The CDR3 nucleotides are TGTGCCAGCAGTTCCCGGGACAGGGGGGCGAATACGCAGTATTTT. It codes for CASSSRDRGANTQYF.

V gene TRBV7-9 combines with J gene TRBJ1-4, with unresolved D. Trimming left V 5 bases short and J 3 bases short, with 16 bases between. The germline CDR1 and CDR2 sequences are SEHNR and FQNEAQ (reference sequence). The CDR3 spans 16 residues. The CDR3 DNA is TGTGCCAGCAGCCAGGACGGGTCCTCCGCTAATGAAAAACTGTTTTTT. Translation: CASSQDGSSANEKLFF.

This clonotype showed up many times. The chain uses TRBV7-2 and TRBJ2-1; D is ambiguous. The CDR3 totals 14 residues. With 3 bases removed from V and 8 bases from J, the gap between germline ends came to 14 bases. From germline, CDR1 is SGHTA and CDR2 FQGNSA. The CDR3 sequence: CASSLSFPAYEQFF. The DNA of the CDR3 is TGTGCCAGCAGCTTGAGTTTTCCGGCGTATGAGCAGTTCTTC.

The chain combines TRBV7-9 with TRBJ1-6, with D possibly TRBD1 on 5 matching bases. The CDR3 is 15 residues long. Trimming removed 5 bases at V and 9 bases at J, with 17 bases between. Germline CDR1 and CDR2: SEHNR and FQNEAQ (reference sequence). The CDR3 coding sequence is TGTGCCAGCAGCGGGCCGACAGACGCCGTTTCACCCCTCCACTTT. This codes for CASSGPTDAVSPLHF.

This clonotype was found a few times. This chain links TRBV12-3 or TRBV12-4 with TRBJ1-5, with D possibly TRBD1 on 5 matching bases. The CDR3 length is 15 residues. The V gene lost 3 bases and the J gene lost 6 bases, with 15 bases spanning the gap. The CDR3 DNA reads TGTGCCAGCAGTTTTGGCAGGGTCCTTTCTCAGCCCCAGCATTTT. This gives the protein CASSFGRVLSQPQHF.

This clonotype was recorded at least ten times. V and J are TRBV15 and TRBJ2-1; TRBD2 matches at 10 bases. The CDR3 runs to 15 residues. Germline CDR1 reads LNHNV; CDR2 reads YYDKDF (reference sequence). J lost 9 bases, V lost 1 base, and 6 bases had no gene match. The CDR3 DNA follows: TGTGCCACCAGCAGAGGGCTAGCGGGGGTCAGTGAGCAGTTCTTC. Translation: CATSRGLAGVSEQFF.

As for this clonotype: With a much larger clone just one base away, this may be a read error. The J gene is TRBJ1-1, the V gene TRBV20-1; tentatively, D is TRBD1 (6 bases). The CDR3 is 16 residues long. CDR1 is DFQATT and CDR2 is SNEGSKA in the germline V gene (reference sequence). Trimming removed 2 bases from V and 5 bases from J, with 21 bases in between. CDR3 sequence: CSARPQAGGRDTEAFF. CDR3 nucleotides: TGCAGTGCTAGACCACAGGCGGGGGGCAGGGATACTGAAGCTTTCTTT.

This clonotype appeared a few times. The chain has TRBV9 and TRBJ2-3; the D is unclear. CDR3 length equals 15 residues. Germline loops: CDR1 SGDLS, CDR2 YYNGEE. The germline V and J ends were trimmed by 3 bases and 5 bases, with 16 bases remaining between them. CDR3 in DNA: TGTGCCAGCAGCGCCCACCCAGGCGGTGGAGATACGCAGTATTTT. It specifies CASSAHPGGGDTQYF.

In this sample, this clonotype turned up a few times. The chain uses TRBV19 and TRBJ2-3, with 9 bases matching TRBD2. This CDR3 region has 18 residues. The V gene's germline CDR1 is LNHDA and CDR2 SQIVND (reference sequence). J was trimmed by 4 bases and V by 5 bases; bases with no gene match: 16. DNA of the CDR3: TGTGCCAGTAGTCGGCTCGGGGCGACAGCGGGAGGCGCAGATACGCAGTATTTT. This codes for CASSRLGATAGGADTQYF. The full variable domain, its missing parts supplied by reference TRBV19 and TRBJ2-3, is DGGITQSPKYLFRKEGQNVTLSCEQNLNHDAMYWYRQDPGQGLRLIYYSQIVNDFQKGDIAEGYSVSREKKESFPLTVTSAQKNPTAFYLCASSRLGATAGGADTQYFGPGTRLTVL.